This TCR beta chain came from a study of T cells in localized non-small cell lung cancer. Findings of the study overall: Increased T cell density in blood showed an association with longer overall survival.

This clone was seen a few times. Its matching antigen is unknown. The protocol was immunoSEQ multiplex PCR, while the TCRdb copy is restricted to in-frame clones and leaves out a portion. This table holds fewer than 2,500 clones, 24% found once. This sample comprised normal lung tissue next to the tumor, obtained before any cancer treatment. The origin of this receptor is a male donor aged 60 or over with stage I lung adenocarcinoma.

CDR3 sequence: CASRLGPGTENYEQYF. The CDR3 nucleotides read TGTGCCAGCAGACTTGGACCGGGGACGGAGAACTACGAGCAGTACTTC. This rearrangement joins TRBV6-8 to TRBJ2-7; D is perhaps TRBD1 or TRBD2 (5 bases each). Trimming took off 6 bases at V and 3 bases at J, with 21 bases between the two ends. Germline V gives CDR1 MNHGY, CDR2 SAAAGT. The CDR3 covers 16 residues.